The next 28 T cell receptor beta chains were all read from a single sample in a study of cytomegalovirus exposure and HLA in healthy donors (dated by TCRdb to about 2017). The library was made by the immunoSEQ multiplex PCR assay. What TCRdb holds here is the immuneACCESS table cut down to in-frame rearrangements. Part of the clones is not present; checked against another copy, under half of the missing clones reflect an unresolved V gene, and the others are unexplained. For this sample there are about 130,000 clones; roughly nine tenths appear just once. 8% to 9.5% of the sample comes from the top ten. Sequenced: PBMCs. The receptors come from a woman under 30 in good health and CMV-seropositive.

V and J are TRBV27 and TRBJ2-7; 8 bases agree with TRBD1. CDR3 size: 15 residues. V trimming: 3 bases; J trimming: 0 bases; junction bases outside the gene matches: 4. The V gene's germline CDR1 is MNHEY and CDR2 SMNVEV (reference sequence). Here the CDR3 DNA reads TGTGCCAGCAGTTTCAGGGGGCCCCTCTCCTACGAGCAGTACTTC. Amino acids: CASSFRGPLSYEQYF.

J is TRBJ1-1 and V is TRBV6-1; TRBD1 might be the D (6 bases). Trimming shortened V by 6 bases and J by 8 bases, and 10 bases separated the two germline ends. The CDR3 runs to 11 residues. The germline V gene has CDR1 MNHNS and CDR2 SASEGT. The CDR3 here is CASRWTVEAFF. The CDR3 bases are TGTGCCAGCAGATGGACAGTAGAAGCTTTCTTT.

V and J are TRBV4-3 and TRBJ2-1; the D gene is possibly TRBD2 (5 bases). V was pared by 4 bases and J by 0 bases, with 13 bases between. The CDR3 is 16 amino acids. Germline CDR1 LGHNA, CDR2 YSLEER. CDR3 in amino acids: CASSPIAEVSYNEQFF. DNA for the CDR3: TGCGCCAGCAGCCCCATTGCGGAGGTCTCCTACAATGAGCAGTTCTTC.

This clone has just a few counts. This chain uses TRBV4-3 with TRBJ2-1, with a tentative D call TRBD2 (6 bases). V lost 4 bases and J lost 2, with 12 bases in between. Germline V gene sequence: CDR1 LGHNA, CDR2 YSLEER. This CDR3 is 15 amino acids long. Here the CDR3 DNA reads TGCGCCAGCAGCCGGAGGGCGGGTACCTACAATGAGCAGTTCTTC. Its translation is CASSRRAGTYNEQFF.

In DNA form, the CDR3 reads TGTGCCAGCAGCGTAGTACAGGGGGCCGGGGAGCTGTTTTTT. This codes for CASSVVQGAGELFF. The chain joins TRBV9 to TRBJ2-2, with 8 bases identical to TRBD1. CDR1 is SGDLS and CDR2 is YYNGEE in the germline V gene. This CDR3 is 14 amino acids long. V trimming: 0 bases; J trimming: 6 bases; junction bases outside the gene matches: 1.

In this sample, this clone turned up a few times. J is TRBJ2-5 and V is TRBV7-3; TRBD2 might be the D (6 bases). Per the germline V gene, CDR1 is SGHTA and CDR2 is FQGTGA. The CDR3 extends over 15 amino acids. V was trimmed by 0 bases and J by 5 bases, leaving 13 bases between them. CDR3 region: CASSLTADRGETQYF. CDR3 DNA: TGTGCCAGCAGCTTAACCGCGGATCGGGGGGAGACCCAGTACTTC.

This clone was seen a single time. The chain has TRBV19 and TRBJ2-5, with 9 bases aligning to TRBD2. There are 16 residues in the CDR3. Losses at the gene ends were 8 bases for V and 2 bases for J; bases not matched to a gene: 12. Germline V gene sequence: CDR1 LNHDA, CDR2 SQIVND (reference sequence). DNA of the CDR3: TGTGCCAGTTCTACTCAGGCTAGCGGGGTTCAAGAGACCCAGTACTTC. Translation: CASSTQASGVQETQYF.

This chain links TRBV9 with TRBJ1-3; 8 bases are a match to TRBD1. Germline V gives CDR1 SGDLS, CDR2 YYNGEE. J was trimmed by 0 bases and V by 3 bases; bases with no gene match: 2. The CDR3 is 15 residues long. The CDR3 sequence: CASSDRGSSGNTIYF. The CDR3 bases are TGTGCCAGCAGCGACAGGGGGAGCTCTGGAAACACCATATATTTT.

This clone was recorded only once. CDR3 amino acids: CASSLRGLPYNEQFF. DNA of the CDR3: TGTGCCAGCAGCTTAAGGGGACTGCCCTACAATGAGCAGTTCTTC. The chain uses TRBV7-9 and TRBJ2-1, with D possibly being TRBD2 (6 bases). In germline, CDR1 is SEHNR, CDR2 FQNEAQ (reference sequence). CDR3 length: 15 amino acids. The V gene lost 2 bases and the J gene lost 2 bases, with 10 bases spanning the gap.

The chain links TRBV19 to TRBJ2-1; 7 bases align to TRBD1. Germline CDR1 LNHDA, CDR2 SQIVND (reference sequence). V shed 4 bases, J shed 6 bases, and the junction held 3 bases outside the gene matches. This CDR3 contains 13 residues. The CDR3 loop is CASSRQGPNEQFF. The CDR3 DNA sequence: TGTGCCAGTAGTAGACAGGGCCCCAATGAGCAGTTCTTC.

The chain carries TRBV19 and TRBJ1-2, with 9 bases fitting TRBD1. Germline V gene lookup returns CDR1 LNHDA and CDR2 SQIVND (reference sequence). This CDR3 region has 16 residues. J was trimmed by 4 bases and V by 2 bases; bases with no gene match: 8. The CDR3 bases are TGTGCCAGTAGTATACCGGGACAGGGACAGCGCTATGGCTACACCTTC. Translating it yields CASSIPGQGQRYGYTF.

As DNA, the CDR3 is TGTGCCATCAGCCGGGACAAATATAGCAATCAGCCCCAGCATTTT. It specifies CAISRDKYSNQPQHF. This chain uses TRBV10-3 with TRBJ1-5; tentative D call: TRBD1 (6 bases). With 6 bases removed from V and 0 bases from J, the gap between germline ends came to 12 bases. This CDR3 is built from 15 residues. Per germline, CDR1 ENHRY and CDR2 SYGVKD.

The CDR3 reads CATSRSLTGEGEQYF. The CDR3 nucleotides read TGTGCCACCAGCCGCTCGCTGACGGGGGAGGGCGAGCAGTACTTC. The rearrangement links TRBV15 to TRBJ2-7; 7 nucleotides agree with TRBD2. The CDR3 is 15 residues long. Germline V gene lookup returns CDR1 LNHNV and CDR2 YYDKDF (reference sequence). The J segment lost 6 bases and the V segment lost 5 bases, leaving 13 bases of the junction unmatched.

This chain links TRBV19 with TRBJ1-4; TRBD1 aligns across 7 bases. J gave up 4 bases and V 7 bases, and 3 bases lay outside the gene matches. The CDR3 runs 13 residues. In germline, CDR1 is LNHDA, CDR2 SQIVND (reference sequence). The CDR3 DNA sequence: TGTGCCAGTATGGGACAGTTTAATGAAAAACTGTTTTTT. As protein: CASMGQFNEKLFF.

The chain recombines TRBV5-1 with TRBJ2-2; perhaps TRBD2 as D (6 bases). From germline, CDR1 is SGHRS and CDR2 YFSETQ. The CDR3 has 15 amino acids. The V end lost 4 bases, the J end lost 1 base, and 11 bases lay between the germline ends. Here the CDR3 reads CASSPGTQNTGELFF. In nucleotides, the CDR3 is TGCGCCAGCAGCCCCGGGACTCAGAACACCGGGGAGCTGTTTTTT.

The V gene is TRBV28, the J gene TRBJ1-1; D ambiguous. The CDR3 runs to 13 residues. Between the trimmed V and J ends, which lost 8 bases and 3 bases, there was a span of 13 bases. Germline CDR1 is MDHEN and CDR2 is SYDVKM. DNA for the CDR3: TGTGCCAGCCTCTCCTACGGGGACACTGAAGCTTTCTTT. It specifies CASLSYGDTEAFF.

V gene TRBV2 combines with J gene TRBJ1-4, with D maybe TRBD1 (6 bases). The CDR3 is made up of 15 amino acids. V gave up 1 base and J gave up 4 bases, with 10 bases separating them. In germline, CDR1 is SNHLY, CDR2 FYNNEI. As DNA, the CDR3 is TGTGCCAGCAGTGAAGGCGGGGGGCGTAATGAAAAACTGTTTTTT. Translation: CASSEGGGRNEKLFF.

A word on this clone: This CDR3 is missing its conserved last phenylalanine or tryptophan, likely due to a read error. The DNA is left out, because the CDR3 cannot be placed on it with certainty; the CDR3 is given as TCRdb lists it. The gene calls are TRBV2 and TRBJ2-3; the table's TRBD1 call for D was not verified on the DNA. CDR1 is SNHLY and CDR2 is FYNNEI in the germline V gene. The CDR3 contains 11 residues when both ends are counted. CDR3 residues: CASSDEDRIKC.

The chain recombines TRBV12-5 with TRBJ2-1; 7 bases are a match to TRBD1. The germline V gene encodes CDR1 LGHNT and CDR2 FRNRAP. V lost 0 bases to trimming and J lost 3 bases; unmatched junction nucleotides: 5. The CDR3 is 16 amino acids. In nucleotides, the CDR3 is TGTGCTAGTGGTTTGGTACAGGGGCGGATCTACAATGAGCAGTTCTTC. Its protein is CASGLVQGRIYNEQFF.

This clone was seen only once. V is TRBV29-1 and J is TRBJ1-1, with D unclear. This CDR3 is built from 13 residues. The V gene lost 2 bases and the J gene lost 5 bases, with 12 bases spanning the gap. Germline CDR1 and CDR2: SQVTM and ANQGSEA. CDR3 coding DNA: TGCAGCGTTGAATCTGGGCTGTCGACTGAAGCTTTCTTT. This encodes CSVESGLSTEAFF.

On this clone: One end of the junction does not line up with germline, which may come from a read error. The rearrangement links TRBV7-3 to TRBJ2-7, with no clear D. This CDR3 has 11 amino acids. CDR1 and CDR2 (germline): SGHTA, FQGTGA. The CDR3 is CASSASYERYF. In DNA, the CDR3 is TGTGCCAGCAGCGCGTCCTACGAGCGGTACTTC.

As DNA, the CDR3 is TGTGCCAGCAGCTTTAAGACTAGCGGTGACAATGAGCAGTTCTTC. Its translation is CASSFKTSGDNEQFF. This sequence joins TRBV13 and TRBJ2-1; 9 bases fit TRBD2. Per the germline V gene, CDR1 is PRHDT and CDR2 is FYEKMQ (reference sequence). This CDR3 has 15 residues. V dropped 3 bases and J dropped 5; count of bases not matched to a gene: 5. The full variable domain, in which reference TRBV13 and TRBJ2-1 provide the parts outside the CDR3, is AAGVIQSPRHLIKEKRETATLKCYPIPRHDTVYWYQQGPGQDPQFLISFYEKMQSDKGSIPDRFSAQQFSDYHSELNMSSLELGDSALYFCASSFKTSGDNEQFFGPGTRLTVL.

The chain uses TRBV6-1 and TRBJ1-2, with no clear D. Trimming left V 10 bases short and J 8 bases short, with 23 bases between. CDR3 size: 14 residues. Germline V CDR1 and CDR2: MNHNS, SASEGT. The DNA for the CDR3 is TGTGCCATCCTCCGAGGGTGGGGAGTTGACGGCTACACCTTC. Its translation: CAILRGWGVDGYTF.

V usage is TRBV19 and J usage is TRBJ2-2; a weak D match, TRBD1 (5 bases). Germline assignment: CDR1 LNHDA and CDR2 SQIVND (reference sequence). The CDR3 extends over 15 amino acids. The V and J ends lost 7 bases and 0 bases respectively, with 12 bases between them. The CDR3 DNA follows: TGTGCCAGTAAATACCAGACAGCGAACACCGGGGAGCTGTTTTTT. Translation gives CASKYQTANTGELFF.

The chain is built from TRBV4-2 and TRBJ2-7; 16 nucleotides agree with TRBD2. Per the germline V gene, CDR1 is LGHNA and CDR2 is YNFKEQ. The ends lost 2 bases at V and 2 bases at J; junction bases unmatched: 6. This CDR3 spans 18 amino acids. The chain's CDR3 is CASSQRTGTSGGAYEQYF. The DNA for the CDR3 is TGTGCCAGCAGCCAACGTACCGGGACTAGCGGGGGGGCCTACGAGCAGTACTTC.

The gene calls are TRBV9 and TRBJ1-3; D gene uncertain. There are 14 residues in the CDR3. Germline assignment: CDR1 SGDLS and CDR2 YYNGEE. V was cut by 0 bases and J by 0 bases, with 4 bases left in between. In DNA form, the CDR3 reads TGTGCCAGCAGCGTAGAGAGCTCTGGAAACACCATATATTTT. Translating it yields CASSVESSGNTIYF.

The rearrangement links TRBV30 to TRBJ1-2; maybe TRBD1 (5 bases). Trimming removed 0 bases from V and 4 bases from J, with 21 bases in between. From germline, CDR1 is GTSNPN and CDR2 SVGIG (reference sequence). The CDR3 length is 17 residues. The CDR3 region has the DNA TGTGCCTGGAGTGTACCGTTCGGCAGGCAGGGCTCCTATGGCTACACCTTC. Translating it yields CAWSVPFGRQGSYGYTF.

This chain uses TRBV18 with TRBJ1-2; 7 bases are a match to TRBD1. The V segment lost 2 bases and the J segment 4 bases; nucleotides outside the gene matches: 7. This CDR3 region has 15 residues. Germline V gives CDR1 KGHSH, CDR2 LQKENI. CDR3 nucleotides: TGTGCCAGCTCACCAAATGCGGGACAGATCTATGGCTACACCTTC. The encoded protein is CASSPNAGQIYGYTF.